This is a list of T cell receptor beta chains from one sample in a study of cytomegalovirus exposure and HLA in healthy donors. The table came from immunoSEQ multiplex PCR; TCRdb's copy has only in-frame clones and leaves some out. The sample holds approximately 190,000 clones, roughly four fifths seen once. The sequenced sample was PBMCs. The receptors derive from a woman aged 50 to 60 in good health and CMV-seropositive. Both conserved end residues are part of each CDR3. D genes are given only for firm matches. The size entry is marked missing in some rows and otherwise reads once, few, many or a size class.

CDR3,DNA,size,V,D,J,length
CAISESTGGAPYEQYF,TGTGCCATCAGTGAGTCGACGGGGGGCGCTCCCTACGAGCAGTACTTC,-,TRBV10-3,-,TRBJ2-7,16
CASSLLQGAYGYTF,TGTGCCAGCAGTTTACTCCAGGGGGCATATGGCTACACCTTC,-,TRBV28,TRBD1,TRBJ1-2,14
CAISDRDKDYGYTF,TGTGCCATCAGTGACCGGGACAAGGACTATGGCTACACCTTC,once,TRBV10-3,-,TRBJ1-2,14
CASSRGAGGTDTQYF,TGTGCCAGCAGCCGAGGGGCAGGGGGGACAGATACGCAGTATTTT,-,TRBV7-2,-,TRBJ2-3,15
CASSPEVRNQPQHF,TGTGCCAGCTCACCAGAGGTGAGGAATCAGCCTCAGCATTTT,-,TRBV18,-,TRBJ1-5,14
CASREGGEREKLFF,TGTGCCAGCAGAGAAGGGGGCGAGAGAGAAAAACTGTTTTTT,-,TRBV28,TRBD1,TRBJ1-4,14
CASSLRQGAYEQFF,TGTGCCAGCAGTTTAAGACAGGGGGCGTATGAGCAGTTCTTC,-,TRBV28,TRBD1,TRBJ2-1,14
CASAGTGGEKLFF,TGTGCCAGTGCCGGGACAGGGGGTGAAAAACTGTTTTTT,-,TRBV19,TRBD1,TRBJ1-4,13
CASSLAGIKETQYF,TGCGCCAGCAGCTTGGCCGGGATCAAGGAGACCCAGTACTTC,-,TRBV5-1,-,TRBJ2-5,14
CASSLRQGEGTEAFF,TGCGCCAGCAGCTTACGACAGGGTGAAGGCACTGAAGCTTTCTTT,once,TRBV5-1,TRBD1,TRBJ1-1,15
CASTSLSSYNSPLHF,TGTGCCAGCACCTCCTTGAGCTCCTATAATTCACCCCTCCACTTT,-,TRBV5-8,-,TRBJ1-6,15
CSVGLGDTEAFF,TGCAGCGTTGGACTGGGAGACACTGAAGCTTTCTTT,-,TRBV29-1,-,TRBJ1-1,12
CASSDTGYGYTF,TGTGCCAGCAGTGATACGGGGTATGGCTACACCTTC,once,TRBV6-1,-,TRBJ1-2,12
CASRDTGLAKNSQYF,TGTGCCAGCAGAGACACTGGCCTAGCCAAAAACAGTCAGTACTTC,-,TRBV6-1,-,TRBJ2-4,15
CASSLDGTVVSGNTIYF,TGTGCCAGCAGCTTGGACGGGACAGTCGTGTCTGGAAACACCATATATTTT,-,TRBV5-8,TRBD1,TRBJ1-3,17
CASSQDVLAETQYF,TGTGCCAGCAGCCAAGATGTGTTAGCAGAGACCCAGTACTTC,few,TRBV4-2,-,TRBJ2-5,14
CASTLTAHGTDTQYF,TGTGCCAGCACCCTGACAGCTCATGGCACAGATACGCAGTATTTT,-,TRBV5-6,-,TRBJ2-3,15
CASSLGGYGNEQFF,TGTGCCAGCAGCCTCGGCGGGTATGGGAATGAGCAGTTCTTC,-,TRBV11-3,-,TRBJ2-1,14
CASSSPGTVNTGELFF,TGTGCCAGCAGTTCCCCGGGGACTGTGAACACCGGGGAGCTGTTTTTT,once,TRBV6-5,-,TRBJ2-2,16
CASSSPSDRMNTEAFF,TGTGCCAGCAGTTCCCCCTCAGACAGAATGAACACTGAAGCTTTCTTT,-,TRBV27,-,TRBJ1-1,16
CASSLFRLQNTEAFF,TGCGCCAGCAGCTTATTCAGACTACAAAACACTGAAGCTTTCTTT,-,TRBV5-1,-,TRBJ1-1,15
CASSATGGAGEKLFF,TGTGCCAGCAGTGCCACTGGAGGGGCCGGGGAAAAACTGTTTTTT,once,TRBV6-5,-,TRBJ1-4,15
CAISTGTGEGNTIYF,TGTGCCATCAGTACCGGGACAGGGGAAGGAAACACCATATATTTT,-,TRBV10-3,TRBD1,TRBJ1-3,15
CASSMGGSGANVLTF,TGTGCCAGCAGTATGGGGGGCTCTGGGGCCAACGTCCTGACTTTC,-,TRBV6-5,-,TRBJ2-6,15
CASSRTATNTGELFF,TGTGCCAGCAGCCGGACAGCCACGAACACCGGGGAGCTGTTTTTT,-,TRBV11-2,-,TRBJ2-2,15
CASSSTSAAYNEQFF,TGCGCCAGCAGCTCGACTAGCGCGGCCTACAATGAGCAGTTCTTC,-,TRBV5-1,TRBD2,TRBJ2-1,15